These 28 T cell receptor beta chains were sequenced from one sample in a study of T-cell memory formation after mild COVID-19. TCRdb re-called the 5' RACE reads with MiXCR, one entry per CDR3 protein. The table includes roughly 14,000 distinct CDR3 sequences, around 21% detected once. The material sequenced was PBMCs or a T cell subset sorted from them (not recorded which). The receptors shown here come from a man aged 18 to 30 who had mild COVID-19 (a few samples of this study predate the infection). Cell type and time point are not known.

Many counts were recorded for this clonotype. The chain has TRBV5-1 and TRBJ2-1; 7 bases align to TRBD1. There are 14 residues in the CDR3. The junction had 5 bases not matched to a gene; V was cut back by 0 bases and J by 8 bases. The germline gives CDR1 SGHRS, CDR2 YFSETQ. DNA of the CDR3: TGCGCCAGCAGCTTGGAGGGGGCCCCCGATGAGCAGTTCTTC. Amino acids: CASSLEGAPDEQFF. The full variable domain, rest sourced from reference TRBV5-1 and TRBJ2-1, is KAGVTQTPRYLIKTRGQQVTLSCSPISGHRSVSWYQQTPGQGLQFLFEYFSETQRNKGNFPGRFSGRQFSNSRSEMNVSTLELGDSALYLCASSLEGAPDEQFFGPGTRLTVL.

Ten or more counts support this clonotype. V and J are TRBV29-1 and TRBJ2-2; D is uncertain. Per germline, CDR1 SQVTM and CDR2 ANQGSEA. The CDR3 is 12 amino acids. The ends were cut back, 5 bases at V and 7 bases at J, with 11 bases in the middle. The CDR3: CSVRPIGGELFF. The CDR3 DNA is TGCAGCGTTCGGCCGATTGGCGGGGAGCTGTTTTTT.

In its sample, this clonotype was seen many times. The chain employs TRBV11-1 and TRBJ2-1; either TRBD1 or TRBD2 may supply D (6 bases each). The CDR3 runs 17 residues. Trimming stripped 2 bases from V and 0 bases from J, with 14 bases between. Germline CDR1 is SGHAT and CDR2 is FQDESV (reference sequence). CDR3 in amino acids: CASSLRGGTSSYNEQFF. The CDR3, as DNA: TGTGCCAGCAGCTTAAGAGGGGGGACAAGCTCCTACAATGAGCAGTTCTTC. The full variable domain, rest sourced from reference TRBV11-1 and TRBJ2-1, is EAEVAQSPRYKITEKSQAVAFWCDPISGHATLYWYRQILGQGPELLVQFQDESVVDDSQLPKDRFSAERLKGVDSTLKIQPAELGDSAMYLCASSLRGGTSSYNEQFFGPGTRLTVL.

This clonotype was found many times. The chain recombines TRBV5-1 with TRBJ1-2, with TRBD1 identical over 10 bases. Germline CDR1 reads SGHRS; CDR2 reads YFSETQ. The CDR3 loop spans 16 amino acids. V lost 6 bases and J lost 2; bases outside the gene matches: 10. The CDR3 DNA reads TGCGCCAGCAACCTAGGGACAGGGGAGCTGAACTATGGCTACACCTTC. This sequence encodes CASNLGTGELNYGYTF.

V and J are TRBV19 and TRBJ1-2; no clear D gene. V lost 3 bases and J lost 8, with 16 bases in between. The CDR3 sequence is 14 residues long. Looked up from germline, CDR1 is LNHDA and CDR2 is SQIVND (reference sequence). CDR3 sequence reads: CASSMEKPQRGYTF. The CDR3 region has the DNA TGTGCCAGTAGTATGGAAAAACCCCAGCGGGGCTACACCTTC.

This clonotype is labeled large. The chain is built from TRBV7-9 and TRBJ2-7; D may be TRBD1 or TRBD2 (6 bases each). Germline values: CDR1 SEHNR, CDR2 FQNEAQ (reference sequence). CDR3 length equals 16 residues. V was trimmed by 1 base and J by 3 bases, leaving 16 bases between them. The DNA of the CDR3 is TGTGCCAGCAGCTTAGGTGGGGGGCTCTACAACTACGAGCAGTACTTC. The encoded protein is CASSLGGGLYNYEQYF.

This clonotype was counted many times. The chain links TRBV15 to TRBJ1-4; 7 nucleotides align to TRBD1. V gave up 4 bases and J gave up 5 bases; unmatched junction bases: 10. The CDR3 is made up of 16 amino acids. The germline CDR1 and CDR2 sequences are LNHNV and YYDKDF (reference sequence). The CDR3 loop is CATSTGGFGVNEKLFF. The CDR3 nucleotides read TGTGCCACCAGCACAGGGGGTTTCGGGGTGAATGAAAAACTGTTTTTT.

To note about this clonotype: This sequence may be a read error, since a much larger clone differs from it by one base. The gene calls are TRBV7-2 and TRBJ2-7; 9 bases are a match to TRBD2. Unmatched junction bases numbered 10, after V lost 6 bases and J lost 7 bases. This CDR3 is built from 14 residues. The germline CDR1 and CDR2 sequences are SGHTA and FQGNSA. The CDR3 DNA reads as TGTGCCAGCAGATTTCAGGCTAGCGGGGAGGAGCAGTACTTC. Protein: CASRFQASGEEQYF.

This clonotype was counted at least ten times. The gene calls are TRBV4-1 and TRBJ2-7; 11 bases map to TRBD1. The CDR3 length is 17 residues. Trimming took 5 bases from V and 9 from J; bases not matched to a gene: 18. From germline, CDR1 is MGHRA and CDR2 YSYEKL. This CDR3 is CASSEGQGALPFLGQYF. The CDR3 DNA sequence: TGCGCCAGCAGCGAAGGACAGGGGGCCTTACCGTTCTTGGGGCAGTACTTC.

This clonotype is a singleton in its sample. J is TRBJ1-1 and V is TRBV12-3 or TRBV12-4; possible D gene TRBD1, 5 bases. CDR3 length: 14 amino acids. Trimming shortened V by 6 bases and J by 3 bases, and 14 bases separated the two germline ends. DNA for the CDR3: TGTGCCAGCAGCCCTGGGGGGGACTACACTGAAGCTTTCTTT. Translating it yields CASSPGGDYTEAFF.

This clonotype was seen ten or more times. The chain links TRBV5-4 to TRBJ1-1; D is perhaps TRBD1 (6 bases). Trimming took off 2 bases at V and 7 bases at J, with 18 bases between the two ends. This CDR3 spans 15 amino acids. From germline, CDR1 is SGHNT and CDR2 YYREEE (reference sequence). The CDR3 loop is CASSFEIGGQGEAFF. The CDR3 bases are TGTGCCAGCAGCTTTGAGATCGGGGGGCAGGGTGAAGCTTTCTTT.

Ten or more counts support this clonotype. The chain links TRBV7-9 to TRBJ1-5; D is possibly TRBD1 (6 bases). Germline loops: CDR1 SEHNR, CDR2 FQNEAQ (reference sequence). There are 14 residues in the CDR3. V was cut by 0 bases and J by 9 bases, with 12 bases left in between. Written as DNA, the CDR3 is TGTGCCAGCAGCTTAGCGTGGCAGGGGTCGCCCCAGCATTTT. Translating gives CASSLAWQGSPQHF.

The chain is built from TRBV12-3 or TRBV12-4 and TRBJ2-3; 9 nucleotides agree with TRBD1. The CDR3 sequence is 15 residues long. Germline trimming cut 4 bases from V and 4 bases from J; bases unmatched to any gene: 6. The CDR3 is CASSSGQGIADTQYF. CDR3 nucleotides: TGTGCCAGCAGTTCTGGACAGGGGATCGCAGATACGCAGTATTTT.

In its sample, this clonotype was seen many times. The CDR3 DNA reads TGCAGCGTCATACCGGACAGTAGCTCCTACGAGCAGTACGTC. Translation gives CSVIPDSSSYEQYV. This rearrangement joins TRBV29-1 to TRBJ2-7; TRBD1 might be the D (6 bases). The V end was cut by 6 bases, the J end by 0 bases, with 15 bases between. This CDR3 contains 14 residues. Germline assignment: CDR1 SQVTM and CDR2 ANQGSEA.

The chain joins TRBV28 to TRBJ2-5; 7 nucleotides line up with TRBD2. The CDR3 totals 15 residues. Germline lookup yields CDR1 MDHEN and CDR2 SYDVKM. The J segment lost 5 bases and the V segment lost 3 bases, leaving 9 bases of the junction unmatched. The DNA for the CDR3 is TGTGCCAGCAGTTTCATCGGGGGGACCCAGGAGACCCAGTACTTC. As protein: CASSFIGGTQETQYF. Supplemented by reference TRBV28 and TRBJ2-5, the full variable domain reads DVKVTQSSRYLVKRTGEKVFLECVQDMDHENMFWYRQDPGLGLRLIYFSYDVKMKEKGDIPEGYSVSREKKERFSLILESASTNQTSMYLCASSFIGGTQETQYFGPGTRLLVL.

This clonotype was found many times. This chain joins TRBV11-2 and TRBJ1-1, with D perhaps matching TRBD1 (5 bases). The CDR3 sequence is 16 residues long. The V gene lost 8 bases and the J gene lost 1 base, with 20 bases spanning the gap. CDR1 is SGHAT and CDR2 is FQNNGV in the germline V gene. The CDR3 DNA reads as TGTGCCAGCTTTAGGGCAGGGATGGGTAAGAACACTGAAGCTTTCTTT. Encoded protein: CASFRAGMGKNTEAFF.

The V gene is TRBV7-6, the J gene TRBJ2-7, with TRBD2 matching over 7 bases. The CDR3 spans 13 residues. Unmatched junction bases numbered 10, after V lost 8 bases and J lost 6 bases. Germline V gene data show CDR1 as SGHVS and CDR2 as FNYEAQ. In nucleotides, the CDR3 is TGTGCCAGCGGGAGGGAGGCCCGAGGCGAGCAGTACTTC. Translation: CASGREARGEQYF. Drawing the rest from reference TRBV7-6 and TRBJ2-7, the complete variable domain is GAGVSQSPRYKVTKRGQDVALRCDPISGHVSLYWYRQALGQGPEFLTYFNYEAQQDKSGLPNDRFSAERPEGSISTLTIQRTEQRDSAMYRCASGREARGEQYFGPGTRLTVT.

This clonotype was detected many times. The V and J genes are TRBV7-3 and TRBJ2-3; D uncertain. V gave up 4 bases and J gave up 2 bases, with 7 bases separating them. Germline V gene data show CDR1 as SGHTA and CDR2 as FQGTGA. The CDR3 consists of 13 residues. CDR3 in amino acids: CASSSRVTDTQYF. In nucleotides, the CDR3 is TGTGCCAGCAGCTCACGGGTCACAGATACGCAGTATTTT.

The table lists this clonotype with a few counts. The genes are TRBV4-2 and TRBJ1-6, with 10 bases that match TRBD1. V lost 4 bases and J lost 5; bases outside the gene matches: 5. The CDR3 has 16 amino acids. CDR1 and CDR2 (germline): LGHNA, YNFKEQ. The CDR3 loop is CASSPTGGAHNSPLHF. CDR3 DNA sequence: TGTGCCAGCAGCCCGACAGGGGGCGCCCATAATTCACCCCTCCACTTT.

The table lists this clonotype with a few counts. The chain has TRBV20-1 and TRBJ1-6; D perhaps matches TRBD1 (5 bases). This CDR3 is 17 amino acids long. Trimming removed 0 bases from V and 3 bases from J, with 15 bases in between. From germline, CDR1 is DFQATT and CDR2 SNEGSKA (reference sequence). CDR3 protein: CSARDGTVPVYNSPLHF. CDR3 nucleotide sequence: TGCAGTGCTAGAGATGGGACGGTACCCGTCTATAATTCACCCCTCCACTTT.

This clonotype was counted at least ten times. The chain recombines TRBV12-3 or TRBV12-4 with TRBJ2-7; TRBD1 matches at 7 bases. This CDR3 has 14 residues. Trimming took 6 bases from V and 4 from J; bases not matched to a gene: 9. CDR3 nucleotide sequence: TGTGCCAGCAGCCGGGGACAGACCTTTTACGAGCAGTACGTC. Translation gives CASSRGQTFYEQYV.

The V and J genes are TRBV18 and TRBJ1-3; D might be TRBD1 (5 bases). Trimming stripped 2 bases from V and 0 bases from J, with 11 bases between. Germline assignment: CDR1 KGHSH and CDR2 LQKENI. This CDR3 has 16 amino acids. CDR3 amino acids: CASSPGDRISGNTIYF. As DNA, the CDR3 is TGTGCCAGCTCACCAGGCGACAGAATCTCTGGAAACACCATATATTTT.

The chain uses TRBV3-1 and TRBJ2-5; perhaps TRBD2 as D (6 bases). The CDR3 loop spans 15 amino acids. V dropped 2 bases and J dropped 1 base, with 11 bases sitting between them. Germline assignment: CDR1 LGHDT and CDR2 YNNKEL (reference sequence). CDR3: CASSQSAGTQETQYF. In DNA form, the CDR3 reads TGTGCCAGCAGCCAATCGGCGGGGACCCAAGAGACCCAGTACTTC.

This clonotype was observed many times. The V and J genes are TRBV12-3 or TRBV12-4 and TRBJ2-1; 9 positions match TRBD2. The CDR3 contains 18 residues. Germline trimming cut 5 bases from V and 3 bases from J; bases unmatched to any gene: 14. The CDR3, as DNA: TGTGCCAGCAGTGACGGAGGGCTAGCGGGGTTTATCTACAATGAGCAGTTCTTC. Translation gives CASSDGGLAGFIYNEQFF.

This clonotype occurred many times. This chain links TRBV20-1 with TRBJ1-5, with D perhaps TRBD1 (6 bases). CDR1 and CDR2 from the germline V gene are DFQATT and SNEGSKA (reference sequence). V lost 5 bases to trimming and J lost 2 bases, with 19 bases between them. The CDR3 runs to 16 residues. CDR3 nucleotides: TGCAGTGCTCTCTTAGCGGGGGCATGGGGCAATCAGCCCCAGCATTTT. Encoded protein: CSALLAGAWGNQPQHF.

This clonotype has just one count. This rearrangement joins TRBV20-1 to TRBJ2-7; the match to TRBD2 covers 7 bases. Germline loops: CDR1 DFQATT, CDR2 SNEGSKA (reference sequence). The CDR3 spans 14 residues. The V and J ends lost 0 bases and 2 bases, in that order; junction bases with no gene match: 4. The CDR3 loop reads CSAREGGSAYEQYF. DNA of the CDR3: TGCAGTGCTAGAGAGGGCGGGAGTGCCTACGAGCAGTACTTC.

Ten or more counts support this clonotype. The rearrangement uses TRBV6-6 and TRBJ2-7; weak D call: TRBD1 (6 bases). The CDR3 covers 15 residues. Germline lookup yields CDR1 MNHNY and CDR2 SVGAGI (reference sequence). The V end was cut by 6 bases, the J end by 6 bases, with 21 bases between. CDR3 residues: CASSPGMDTGFEQYV. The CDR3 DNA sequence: TGTGCCAGCAGCCCCGGGATGGATACAGGGTTCGAGCAGTACGTC.

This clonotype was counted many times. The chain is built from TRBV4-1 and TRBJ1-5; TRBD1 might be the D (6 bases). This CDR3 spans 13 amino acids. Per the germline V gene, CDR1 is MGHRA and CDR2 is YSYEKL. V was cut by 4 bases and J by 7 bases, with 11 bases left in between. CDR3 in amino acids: CASSLTGLQPQHF. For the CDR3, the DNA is TGCGCCAGCAGCCTAACAGGGCTCCAGCCCCAGCATTTT.